The 29 T cell receptor beta chains given below trace back to one sample, sequenced in a study of blood T cell repertoires in COVID-19. The protocol was immunoSEQ multiplex PCR, while the TCRdb copy is restricted to in-frame clones and leaves out a portion. The profile covers around 120,000 clones, with around four fifths appearing a single time and 2% to 2.5% taken by the ten largest. The material sequenced was peripheral blood. The receptors originated from a man aged 30 to 39 with acute or convalescent COVID-19.

The chain has TRBV5-1 and TRBJ2-3; tentatively, D is TRBD1 (6 bases). Trimming left V 0 bases short and J 1 base short, with 18 bases between. The CDR3 runs to 18 residues. Germline values: CDR1 SGHRS, CDR2 YFSETQ. In nucleotides, the CDR3 is TGCGCCAGCAGCTTGGCGCCTTCAGGGGTTATCGGCACAGATACGCAGTATTTT. It codes for CASSLAPSGVIGTDTQYF.

The V and J genes are TRBV5-1 and TRBJ2-7, with TRBD2 matching 8 bases. This CDR3 is 17 amino acids long. Looked up from germline, CDR1 is SGHRS and CDR2 is YFSETQ. Losses at the gene ends were 0 bases for V and 0 bases for J; bases not matched to a gene: 8. CDR3 loop: CASSLAGLAGFSYEQYF. The CDR3 DNA follows: TGCGCCAGCAGCTTGGCAGGGCTAGCGGGTTTCTCCTACGAGCAGTACTTC.

V and J are TRBV4-2 and TRBJ1-4, with D perhaps matching TRBD1 (6 bases). The CDR3 is made up of 16 amino acids. CDR1 is LGHNA, CDR2 YNFKEQ, per germline. The V end was cut by 0 bases, the J end by 7 bases, with 15 bases between. The CDR3 sequence is CASSQDMGGQGEKLFF. The CDR3 coding sequence is TGTGCCAGCAGCCAAGATATGGGGGGGCAAGGTGAAAAACTGTTTTTT.

The chain recombines TRBV10-3 with TRBJ1-1; no clear D. Germline V CDR1 and CDR2: ENHRY, SYGVKD. The CDR3 extends over 16 amino acids. V was shortened by 6 bases and J by 5 bases, with 22 bases between the two germline ends. Here the CDR3 DNA reads TGTGCCATCAGCGGAGGGCGGGGTCAACCCCATACTGAAGCTTTCTTT. Protein product: CAISGGRGQPHTEAFF.

The chain recombines TRBV27 with TRBJ1-2; a weak D match, TRBD1 (5 bases). V gave up 2 bases and J gave up 2 bases, with 9 bases separating them. This CDR3 is built from 14 residues. Looked up from germline, CDR1 is MNHEY and CDR2 is SMNVEV (reference sequence). The CDR3 DNA reads as TGTGCCAGCAGTTTAAATCAGGGAAACTATGGCTACACCTTC. This gives the protein CASSLNQGNYGYTF.

The sample holds a few counts of this clone. The rearrangement links TRBV29-1 to TRBJ1-2; 8 bases are a match to TRBD1. J gave up 6 bases and V 7 bases, and 10 bases lay outside the gene matches. Germline-derived CDR1 and CDR2 are SQVTM and ANQGSEA. This CDR3 contains 13 residues. The CDR3 DNA follows: TGCAGCGGAGATCTTGACAGGGGTGATGGCTACACCTTC. This gives the protein CSGDLDRGDGYTF.

The chain employs TRBV6-4 and TRBJ2-2; D is ambiguous. The V end was cut by 0 bases, the J end by 4 bases, with 6 bases between. The V gene's germline CDR1 is MRHNA and CDR2 SNTAGT. The CDR3 totals 14 residues. The CDR3 region is CASSDSASTGELFF. The DNA for the CDR3 is TGTGCCAGCAGTGACTCGGCTAGCACCGGGGAGCTGTTTTTT.

In this sample, this clone turned up once. The rearrangement links TRBV2 to TRBJ1-4, with TRBD1 identical over 11 bases. J was trimmed by 3 bases and V by 6 bases; bases with no gene match: 6. Per germline, CDR1 SNHLY and CDR2 FYNNEI. The CDR3 has 16 residues. CDR3 bases: TGTGCCAGCAGGAGGACAGGGGGCTCGGCTAATGAAAAACTGTTTTTT. It specifies CASRRTGGSANEKLFF. The full variable domain, in which reference TRBV2 and TRBJ1-4 provide the parts outside the CDR3, is EPEVTQTPSHQVTQMGQEVILRCVPISNHLYFYWYRQILGQKVEFLVSFYNNEISEKSEIFDDQFSVERPDGSNFTLKIRSTKLEDSAMYFCASRRTGGSANEKLFFGSGTQLSVL.

The rearrangement joins TRBV6-1 to TRBJ2-1; D possibly corresponds to TRBD2 (7 bases). The CDR3 is made up of 13 amino acids. Per germline, CDR1 MNHNS and CDR2 SASEGT. Trimming shortened V by 2 bases and J by 15 bases, and 17 bases separated the two germline ends. CDR3: CASSETSGGAAFF. CDR3 in DNA: TGTGCCAGCAGTGAAACATCGGGGGGCGCGGCGTTCTTC.

The rearrangement links TRBV19 to TRBJ2-7, with D perhaps matching TRBD1 (6 bases). There are 12 residues in the CDR3. Trimming took off 5 bases at V and 6 bases at J, with 11 bases between the two ends. The germline V gene encodes CDR1 LNHDA and CDR2 SQIVND (reference sequence). CDR3 protein: CASSANRVEQYF. The CDR3 nucleotides are TGTGCCAGTAGTGCAAACAGGGTCGAGCAGTACTTC.

V and J are TRBV15 and TRBJ1-5; weak D call: TRBD1 (6 bases). Germline CDR1 LNHNV, CDR2 YYDKDF (reference sequence). V was cut by 0 bases and J by 7 bases, with 13 bases left in between. The CDR3 totals 15 residues. The CDR3 spells CATSRDKGEGQPQHF. The CDR3 DNA sequence: TGTGCCACCAGCAGAGATAAGGGGGAAGGGCAGCCCCAGCATTTT.

This clone was observed once. This chain connects TRBV7-2 to TRBJ1-2; TRBD1 might be the D (6 bases). CDR3 length: 11 residues. V shed 5 bases and J shed 10 bases, with 11 bases lying between them. Germline V lookup: CDR1 SGHTA, CDR2 FQGNSA. CDR3 sequence (DNA): TGTGCCAGCAGCCGTGGACAGCTCTACACCTTC. Its translation is CASSRGQLYTF.

The V gene is TRBV6-5, the J gene TRBJ2-7, with 7 bases identical to TRBD2. The V gene end was trimmed by 2 bases and the J gene end by 6 bases; junction bases not matched to a gene: 13. The CDR3 is 16 residues long. Germline V gene sequence: CDR1 MNHEY, CDR2 SVGAGI. DNA for the CDR3: TGTGCCAGCAGTTACCCATTGGGGGGGTCGGGATCCGAGCAGTACTTC. This translates into CASSYPLGGSGSEQYF.

V is TRBV2 and J is TRBJ1-1, with a weak D call TRBD1 (5 bases). Germline V gene data show CDR1 as SNHLY and CDR2 as FYNNEI. With 8 bases removed from V and 0 bases from J, the gap between germline ends came to 13 bases. The CDR3 runs to 14 residues. This CDR3 reads CASRAGQLNTEAFF. The CDR3 nucleotides read TGTGCCAGCCGCGCCGGACAACTGAACACTGAAGCTTTCTTT.

The chain combines TRBV30 with TRBJ1-1; TRBD1 agrees at 7 bases. The CDR3 loop spans 13 amino acids. Germline CDR1 and CDR2: GTSNPN and SVGIG (reference sequence). Unmatched junction bases numbered 4, after V lost 6 bases and J lost 0 bases. CDR3 in DNA: TGTGCCTGCCAAACAGGGGTGAACACTGAAGCTTTCTTT. Protein: CACQTGVNTEAFF.

The V gene is TRBV5-4, the J gene TRBJ2-3; 8 nucleotides line up with TRBD1. The germline V gene encodes CDR1 SGHNT and CDR2 YYREEE (reference sequence). The CDR3 has 15 amino acids. V shed 0 bases, J shed 5 bases, and the junction held 5 bases outside the gene matches. CDR3 in DNA: TGTGCCAGCAGCTTGGGACAGGGGTTGGAAGATACGCAGTATTTT. Translation: CASSLGQGLEDTQYF.

The rearrangement links TRBV30 to TRBJ2-1; D is undetermined. V lost 1 base and J 5 bases, leaving 6 bases between the germline ends. From germline, CDR1 is GTSNPN and CDR2 SVGIG (reference sequence). There are 12 residues in the CDR3. CDR3 amino acids: CAWSGLHNEQFF. CDR3 in DNA: TGTGCCTGGAGTGGGCTGCACAATGAGCAGTTCTTC.

The chain carries TRBV4-1 and TRBJ2-3; D ambiguous. Per the germline V gene, CDR1 is MGHRA and CDR2 is YSYEKL. V dropped 1 base and J dropped 3 bases, with 11 bases sitting between them. The CDR3 length is 15 residues. CDR3 amino acids: CASSQANTITDTQYF. The CDR3 nucleotides read TGCGCCAGCAGCCAAGCCAACACTATTACAGATACGCAGTATTTT.

The J gene is TRBJ2-1, the V gene TRBV5-4, with a tentative D call TRBD1 (6 bases). Trimming stripped 6 bases from V and 1 base from J, with 11 bases between. CDR1 is SGHNT and CDR2 is YYREEE in the germline V gene (reference sequence). The CDR3 is 14 amino acids. The CDR3 is CASTSQGSYNEQFF. For the CDR3, the DNA is TGTGCCAGCACCTCGCAGGGGTCCTACAATGAGCAGTTCTTC.

The V call is TRBV3-1 (or the pseudogene TRBV3-2), the J call TRBJ1-1; 10 nucleotides line up with TRBD1. Germline V gene data show CDR1 as LGHDT and CDR2 as YNNKEL (reference sequence). The J segment lost 11 bases and the V segment lost 0 bases, leaving 6 bases of the junction unmatched. The CDR3 is made up of 14 amino acids. The CDR3 DNA sequence: TGTGCCAGCAGCCAAGAAGACAGGGGGCGCATGGCTTTCTTT. It codes for CASSQEDRGRMAFF.

This chain links TRBV4-2 with TRBJ1-1; D call uncertain. This CDR3 has 14 amino acids. Trimming left V 1 base short and J 0 bases short, with 6 bases between. Germline CDR1 and CDR2: LGHNA and YNFKEQ. CDR3 sequence: CASSQGRMNTEAFF. The CDR3 coding sequence is TGTGCCAGCAGCCAAGGGCGGATGAACACTGAAGCTTTCTTT.

The V gene is TRBV27, the J gene TRBJ2-1; 7 bases are shared with TRBD2. This CDR3 is 15 amino acids long. V trimming: 6 bases; J trimming: 3 bases; junction bases outside the gene matches: 8. From germline, CDR1 is MNHEY and CDR2 SMNVEV (reference sequence). Here the CDR3 reads CASSTTRGGYNEQFF. In nucleotides, the CDR3 is TGTGCCAGCAGCACGACCCGCGGGGGCTACAATGAGCAGTTCTTC.

This chain joins TRBV6-5 and TRBJ2-1; TRBD2 aligns across 11 bases. The CDR3 has 15 amino acids. Looked up from germline, CDR1 is MNHEY and CDR2 is SVGAGI. Trimming at V came to 6 bases and at J to 9 bases, leaving 10 bases not matched to a gene. CDR3 residues: CASRTSGSGNREQFF. The CDR3 DNA sequence: TGTGCCAGCAGAACTAGCGGGAGTGGGAATCGTGAGCAGTTCTTC.

This rearrangement joins TRBV5-6 to TRBJ1-2; 7 bases agree with TRBD1. The J segment lost 9 bases and the V segment lost 4 bases, leaving 15 bases of the junction unmatched. Germline V gene sequence: CDR1 SGHDT, CDR2 YYEEEE. The CDR3 has 15 residues. This CDR3 is CASSPTIRDSGSYTF. The CDR3 region has the DNA TGTGCCAGCAGCCCAACCATCAGGGACAGCGGTAGCTACACCTTC.

The chain joins TRBV29-1 to TRBJ2-3; 10 bases fit TRBD1. V dropped 7 bases and J dropped 1; count of bases not matched to a gene: 8. Germline lookup yields CDR1 SQVTM and CDR2 ANQGSEA. This CDR3 has 15 amino acids. The CDR3: CSARGGTGGTDTQYF. CDR3 sequence (DNA): TGCAGCGCCCGGGGGGGGACAGGGGGCACAGATACGCAGTATTTT.

The chain couples TRBV20-1 to TRBJ2-2; D may be TRBD2 (5 bases). V shed 3 bases and J shed 6 bases, with 8 bases lying between them. The length of the CDR3 is 12 residues. Germline V gene sequence: CDR1 DFQATT, CDR2 SNEGSKA (reference sequence). The CDR3 bases are TGCAGTGCTAGTCGGGGTTCCGGGGAGCTGTTTTTT. Protein product: CSASRGSGELFF.

V and J are TRBV9 and TRBJ1-6, with 7 positions matching TRBD1. Germline V CDR1 and CDR2: SGDLS, YYNGEE. V dropped 3 bases and J dropped 6; count of bases not matched to a gene: 3. CDR3 length equals 14 residues. The CDR3 here is CASSAGGLNSPLHF. CDR3 bases: TGTGCCAGCAGCGCAGGGGGACTTAATTCACCCCTCCACTTT.

The chain combines TRBV29-1 with TRBJ2-7; D gene ambiguous. The CDR3 runs 11 residues. CDR1 and CDR2 (germline): SQVTM, ANQGSEA. Trimming left V 4 bases short and J 3 bases short, with 7 bases between. DNA for the CDR3: TGCAGCGTTGGGGCTGGCTACGAGCAGTACTTC. It translates to CSVGAGYEQYF.

This clone was recorded once. V and J are TRBV4-3 and TRBJ2-5; D perhaps matches TRBD2 (5 bases). Trimming cost V 0 bases and J 4 bases, with 12 bases left between them. The length of the CDR3 is 15 residues. The germline V gene has CDR1 LGHNA and CDR2 YSLEER. In DNA, the CDR3 is TGCGCCAGCAGCCAAGATGGCTCCCGGGGAGAGACCCAGTACTTC. Protein: CASSQDGSRGETQYF.